Following are 27 T cell receptor beta chains from one sample sequenced in a study of vaccination and CD4 T cells after COVID-19. These receptors lack a known antigen. Treatment of the sample: 10-day PBMC culture with coronavirus spike peptide pools or control peptides (ViraFEST assay). The Oncomine TCR Beta short-read assay sequenced DNA from cultured CD4+ T cells. TCRdb redid the calling of the PCR reads with MiXCR, one entry per CDR3 protein. The table has 9,000 to 9,500 distinct CDR3 sequences, around 54% seen once; the top ten hold 7.6%. The sample was CD4+ T cells from blood, cultured in vitro. The receptors derive from a human donor who had recovered from COVID-19.

This clonotype was seen more than once but under ten times. The chain recombines TRBV10-3 with TRBJ1-1; D may be TRBD1 (5 bases). The CDR3 covers 13 residues. The V end lost 11 bases, the J end lost 2 bases, and 15 bases lay between the germline ends. Germline V gene sequence: CDR1 ENHRY, CDR2 SYGVKD. The CDR3 DNA reads TGTGCCCTGGGGGAGGGCGGTAACACTGAAGCTTTCTTT. It yields the protein CALGEGGNTEAFF.

This clonotype appeared a single time. The rearrangement uses TRBV10-1 and TRBJ2-3; TRBD2 aligns across 15 bases. This CDR3 is 16 amino acids long. V lost 4 bases and J lost 8; bases outside the gene matches: 7. Germline values: CDR1 WNHNN, CDR2 SYGVQD (reference sequence). This CDR3 reads CASSAGLAGGRSTQYF. As DNA, the CDR3 is TGCGCCAGCAGTGCTGGACTAGCGGGGGGGCGGAGTACGCAGTATTTT.

V and J are TRBV6-2 or TRBV6-3 and TRBJ1-2; a possible D gene is TRBD1 (6 bases). V lost 6 bases, J lost 0 bases, and 14 bases lay in between. This CDR3 has 15 residues. The germline V gene has CDR1 MNHEY and CDR2 SVGEGT. In DNA, the CDR3 is TGTGCCAGCAGATCAACGGACAGACCTAACTATGGCTACACCTTC. Translating it yields CASRSTDRPNYGYTF.

This clonotype has only a few counts. The chain employs TRBV19 and TRBJ1-2; TRBD1 matches 7 bases. The germline CDR1 and CDR2 sequences are LNHDA and SQIVND (reference sequence). J was trimmed by 5 bases and V by 3 bases; bases with no gene match: 6. The CDR3 consists of 14 residues. The CDR3 loop is CASSMAGQQYGYTF. DNA of the CDR3: TGTGCCAGTAGTATGGCGGGACAGCAATATGGCTACACCTTC. Supplemented by reference TRBV19 and TRBJ1-2, the full variable domain reads DGGITQSPKYLFRKEGQNVTLSCEQNLNHDAMYWYRQDPGQGLRLIYYSQIVNDFQKGDIAEGYSVSREKKESFPLTVTSAQKNPTAFYLCASSMAGQQYGYTFGSGTRLTVV.

This chain connects TRBV6-1 to TRBJ1-1, with a tentative D call TRBD1 (5 bases). The CDR3 has 13 amino acids. CDR1 and CDR2 (germline): MNHNS, SASEGT. Trimming removed 7 bases at V and 2 bases at J, with 11 bases between. The CDR3 nucleotides are TGTGCCAGCACCATAGGGGCAAACACTGAAGCTTTCTTT. Amino acid sequence: CASTIGANTEAFF.

V is TRBV18 and J is TRBJ2-1, with D possibly matching TRBD1 (6 bases). V was cut by 2 bases and J by 6 bases, with 8 bases left in between. The CDR3 spans 13 residues. CDR1 is KGHSH, CDR2 LQKENI, per germline. The CDR3 nucleotides read TGTGCCAGCTCACCAACAGGGTTCAATGAGCAGTTCTTC. This sequence encodes CASSPTGFNEQFF.

This chain joins TRBV19 and TRBJ2-4; TRBD1 is a possible D gene (5 bases). This CDR3 is built from 11 residues. V gave up 5 bases and J gave up 9 bases, with 8 bases separating them. Germline loops: CDR1 LNHDA, CDR2 SQIVND (reference sequence). As DNA, the CDR3 is TGTGCCAGTAGTCAGGGCGGCATTCAGTACTTC. Protein sequence: CASSQGGIQYF.

This clonotype turned up a few times. The genes are TRBV20-1 and TRBJ2-3, with D possibly matching TRBD2 (6 bases). CDR3 size: 15 residues. V was pared by 1 base and J by 5 bases, with 16 bases between. Germline V gives CDR1 DFQATT, CDR2 SNEGSKA (reference sequence). The CDR3: CSARGGGGLEDTQYF. DNA of the CDR3: TGCAGTGCTAGAGGGGGAGGAGGGCTGGAAGATACGCAGTATTTT.

This clonotype was seen a single time. V usage is TRBV2 and J usage is TRBJ2-1; D possibly corresponds to TRBD2 (6 bases). Germline CDR1 reads SNHLY; CDR2 reads FYNNEI. V dropped 3 bases and J dropped 7 bases, with 13 bases sitting between them. The CDR3 is made up of 14 amino acids. As DNA, the CDR3 is TGTGCCAGCAGTGAGGGGCGGGGTGGGAATGAGCAGTTCTTC. Residues: CASSEGRGGNEQFF.

This clonotype appeared a few times. V and J are TRBV7-9 and TRBJ1-6, with D maybe TRBD1 (6 bases). The V gene's germline CDR1 is SEHNR and CDR2 FQNEAQ (reference sequence). The CDR3 contains 14 residues. Trimming took 3 bases from V and 8 from J, leaving 11 bases between them. The CDR3 DNA reads as TGTGCCAGCAGCTTGCAGGGGAGAGATTCACCCCTCCACTTT. It codes for CASSLQGRDSPLHF.

This clonotype came up a few times. The genes are TRBV20-1 and TRBJ2-7; 8 nucleotides agree with TRBD2. With 0 bases clipped from V and 5 bases from J, the junction kept 9 bases outside the gene matches. Germline V gene lookup returns CDR1 DFQATT and CDR2 SNEGSKA (reference sequence). There are 15 residues in the CDR3. The CDR3: CSARDRLAGRDEQYF. CDR3 nucleotides: TGCAGTGCTAGAGATCGCCTAGCGGGCAGGGACGAGCAGTACTTC.

This clonotype was seen a handful of times. The genes are TRBV27 and TRBJ1-1; 8 nucleotides line up with TRBD1. The CDR3 consists of 13 residues. Germline loops: CDR1 MNHEY, CDR2 SMNVEV (reference sequence). J was trimmed by 8 bases and V by 6 bases; bases with no gene match: 8. DNA of the CDR3: TGTGCCAGCAGAAGTTCCGGGGACAGGGAAGCTTTCTTT. Translation: CASRSSGDREAFF.

This clonotype appeared a few times. The V call is TRBV27, the J call TRBJ1-6, with D possibly matching TRBD1 (5 bases). Trimming removed 6 bases from V and 10 bases from J, with 19 bases in between. Germline CDR1 reads MNHEY; CDR2 reads SMNVEV (reference sequence). This CDR3 is 15 amino acids long. The CDR3 loop is CASSRGRGGESPLHF. CDR3 DNA: TGTGCCAGCAGCCGCGGTAGGGGAGGGGAATCACCCCTCCACTTT.

CDR3 DNA sequence: TGCAGTGCTAGTTTAACAGGAACTGAAGCTTTCTTT. Amino acid sequence: CSASLTGTEAFF. The chain recombines TRBV20-1 with TRBJ1-1; a weak D match, TRBD1 (5 bases). Trimming shortened V by 3 bases and J by 5 bases, and 10 bases separated the two germline ends. Looked up from germline, CDR1 is DFQATT and CDR2 is SNEGSKA (reference sequence). The CDR3 runs to 12 residues.

This clonotype has only a few counts. This rearrangement joins TRBV2 to TRBJ2-7; 8 positions agree with TRBD2. J lost 0 bases, V lost 4 bases, and 2 bases had no gene match. The CDR3 length is 14 residues. Germline-derived CDR1 and CDR2 are SNHLY and FYNNEI. This chain's CDR3 is CASSGTSSSYEQYF. CDR3 sequence (DNA): TGTGCCAGCAGTGGGACTAGCTCCTCCTACGAGCAGTACTTC.

This clonotype has more than one count but fewer than ten. This chain links TRBV6-1 with TRBJ2-2, with a possible D match to TRBD1 (6 bases). The germline V and J ends were trimmed by 5 bases and 4 bases, with 14 bases remaining between them. This CDR3 contains 15 residues. Germline V gene lookup returns CDR1 MNHNS and CDR2 SASEGT. The CDR3 nucleotides read TGTGCCAGCAGTCTTCGACAGGCCGCCACCGGGGAGCTGTTTTTT. It translates to CASSLRQAATGELFF.

V is TRBV2 and J is TRBJ1-6, with D hard to call. This CDR3 has 14 amino acids. V was pared by 1 base and J by 6 bases, with 7 bases between. Germline V gene data show CDR1 as SNHLY and CDR2 as FYNNEI. The chain's CDR3 is CASSEGRVNSPLHF. In DNA, the CDR3 is TGTGCCAGCAGTGAAGGCAGAGTTAATTCACCCCTCCACTTT.

This clonotype was seen more than once but under ten times. This chain uses TRBV7-2 with TRBJ1-2, with 7 bases that match TRBD1. This CDR3 comprises 14 residues. Germline CDR1 is SGHTA and CDR2 is FQGNSA. With 7 bases clipped from V and 7 bases from J, the junction kept 12 bases outside the gene matches. The CDR3 nucleotides read TGTGCCAGCACCGACTTGACAGGGAGAGTTGGCTACACCTTC. Encoded protein: CASTDLTGRVGYTF.

The chain has TRBV21-1 and TRBJ2-3; the table's TRBD1 call for D was not verified on the DNA. TRBV21-1 represents a pseudogene. The CDR3 sequence is 13 residues long. As DNA, the CDR3 is TGTGCCAGCGAGGACAGGGGCACAGATACGCAGTATTTT. Translated, it gives CASEDRGTDTQYF.

This sequence joins TRBV6-1 and TRBJ2-5; 12 nucleotides line up with TRBD2. CDR3 length: 17 residues. CDR1 is MNHNS and CDR2 is SASEGT in the germline V gene. V was pared by 1 base and J by 7 bases, with 10 bases of the junction left unmatched. The CDR3 bases are TGTGCCAGCAGTGAAGTGACTAGCGGGAGAGCCCTAGGGACCCAGTACTTC. Translated: CASSEVTSGRALGTQYF.

This clonotype has only a few counts. The chain joins TRBV6-1 to TRBJ1-1; 8 positions match TRBD1. This CDR3 is 16 amino acids long. Germline V CDR1 and CDR2: MNHNS, SASEGT. V lost 7 bases to trimming and J lost 5 bases; unmatched junction nucleotides: 15. The CDR3 region has the DNA TGTGCCAGCAACCCCCATGTGGGGCAGGGGGCAACTGAAGCTTTCTTT. As protein: CASNPHVGQGATEAFF.

Sample share makes this clonotype large. This chain joins TRBV30 and TRBJ1-5, with TRBD1 as a possible D gene (6 bases). The CDR3 has 16 amino acids. With 3 bases removed from V and 3 bases from J, the gap between germline ends came to 18 bases. Germline V lookup: CDR1 GTSNPN, CDR2 SVGIG (reference sequence). CDR3 loop: CAWSAGLNRDNQPQHF. DNA for the CDR3: TGTGCCTGGAGCGCAGGACTTAACAGGGACAATCAGCCCCAGCATTTT.

This chain joins TRBV6-1 and TRBJ1-5; D might be TRBD1 (5 bases). The CDR3 is made up of 12 amino acids. From germline, CDR1 is MNHNS and CDR2 SASEGT. Trimming left V 4 bases short and J 14 bases short, with 15 bases between. DNA for the CDR3: TGTGCCAGCAGTGGGGGGAGGGGCCGAAAGCATTTT. As protein: CASSGGRGRKHF.

V usage is TRBV7-2 and J usage is TRBJ2-1; no clear D. Germline CDR1 is SGHTA and CDR2 is FQGNSA. CDR3 length: 14 residues. Trimming removed 4 bases from V and 6 bases from J, with 13 bases in between. Here the CDR3 DNA reads TGTGCCAGCAGCTCTGGCCGGACCGTCAATGAGCAGTTCTTC. Its translation: CASSSGRTVNEQFF.

This clonotype has a handful of counts. The chain uses TRBV12-5 and TRBJ1-2, with D possibly being TRBD1 (5 bases). This CDR3 contains 14 residues. V was pared by 1 base and J by 3 bases, with 9 bases between. Germline V gene data show CDR1 as LGHNT and CDR2 as FRNRAP. The CDR3 DNA reads as TGTGCTAGTGGTTTGGAGCGAGGGGACTATGGCTACACCTTC. Amino acids: CASGLERGDYGYTF.

The gene calls are TRBV6-1 and TRBJ1-6; D may be TRBD1 (5 bases). The germline V and J ends were trimmed by 5 bases and 8 bases, with 16 bases remaining between them. Germline-derived CDR1 and CDR2 are MNHNS and SASEGT. This CDR3 is built from 15 residues. The CDR3 nucleotides are TGTGCCAGCAGTCGCTCGCGACAGAACTATTCACCCCTCCACTTT. It is translated as CASSRSRQNYSPLHF.

This clonotype was picked up a small number of times. V gene TRBV27 combines with J gene TRBJ1-1; 9 bases are shared with TRBD1. From germline, CDR1 is MNHEY and CDR2 SMNVEV (reference sequence). V lost 5 bases, J lost 7 bases, and 8 bases stayed unmatched. The CDR3 runs to 14 residues. CDR3: CASSPRQGVIEAFF. CDR3 sequence (DNA): TGTGCCAGCAGTCCGAGACAGGGGGTGATTGAAGCTTTCTTT.